The 30 T cell receptor beta chains given below trace back to one sample, sequenced in a study of human T cells and chemical hapten exposure. Time point specified: patch test 1, 2 weeks after DPC sensitization. Treatment in this sample: therapeutic diphenylcyclopropenone sensitization with weekly scalp DPC. Each CDR3 protein is one row after TCRdb ran MiXCR on the RACE reads. The profile shows around 120,000 distinct CDR3 sequences, 9.5% to 12% of them singletons. The sample here was whole blood, taken in connection with sensitization to the hapten diphenylcyclopropenone (DPC). Receptor source: a woman aged 40 to 50 with alopecia areata. Some clones in this sample may be carry-over from other donors' samples.

This clonotype was counted a single time. The chain joins TRBV7-2 to TRBJ2-5; D possibly matches TRBD1 or TRBD2 (5 bases each). CDR3 length: 13 residues. Germline values: CDR1 SGHTA, CDR2 FQGNSA. Between the trimmed V and J ends, which lost 5 bases and 9 bases, there was a span of 16 bases. CDR3 sequence (DNA): TGTGCCAGCAGCCCGGGGCCTGGAAGGGCCCAGTACTTC. Amino acid sequence: CASSPGPGRAQYF.

The chain carries TRBV20-1 and TRBJ1-2, with no clear D. Germline-derived CDR1 and CDR2 are DFQATT and SNEGSKA (reference sequence). This CDR3 comprises 12 residues. The V end lost 1 base, the J end lost 3 bases, and 6 bases lay between the germline ends. The CDR3 sequence: CSARGTDYGYTF. The CDR3 DNA sequence: TGCAGTGCTAGAGGGACCGACTATGGCTACACCTTC.

At least ten counts were recorded for this clonotype. This rearrangement joins TRBV12-3 or TRBV12-4 to TRBJ2-2; 10 bases line up with TRBD2. V shed 6 bases and J 5 bases; nucleotides not matched to a gene: 12. The CDR3 sequence is 17 residues long. The chain's CDR3 is CASSRLAGARSTGELFF. CDR3 DNA sequence: TGTGCCAGCAGCCGGCTAGCGGGAGCCCGTTCGACCGGGGAGCTGTTTTTT.

This clonotype has a count of ten or more. Written as DNA, the CDR3 is TGTGCCAGCAGCCCAAGCGGGAGGCCTGGGGAGCAGTTCTTC. It codes for CASSPSGRPGEQFF. The chain has TRBV9 and TRBJ2-1; TRBD2 agrees at 9 bases. Germline V gene lookup returns CDR1 SGDLS and CDR2 YYNGEE. The CDR3 sequence is 14 residues long. The V gene end was trimmed by 4 bases and the J gene end by 10 bases; junction bases not matched to a gene: 9.

This clonotype was counted at least ten times. The chain uses TRBV7-2 and TRBJ2-7; TRBD2 matches at 11 bases. The CDR3 totals 14 residues. Unmatched junction bases numbered 7, after V lost 5 bases and J lost 7 bases. The germline CDR1 and CDR2 sequences are SGHTA and FQGNSA. CDR3 DNA: TGTGCCAGCAGCCTACTAGCGGGAGAAAGTGAGCAGTACTTC. This gives the protein CASSLLAGESEQYF.

In this sample, this clonotype turned up many times. This rearrangement joins TRBV20-1 to TRBJ1-1; 10 positions match TRBD1. CDR1 and CDR2 from the germline V gene are DFQATT and SNEGSKA (reference sequence). Unmatched junction bases numbered 9, after V lost 3 bases and J lost 5 bases. CDR3 length equals 15 residues. The CDR3 DNA reads TGCAGTGCTAGCGTCTCGGACAGGGGGAATACTGAAGCTTTCTTT. This gives the protein CSASVSDRGNTEAFF.

This clonotype was counted at least ten times. The chain is built from TRBV12-3 or TRBV12-4 and TRBJ1-2; no clear D gene. The CDR3 covers 14 residues. Trimming removed 1 base at V and 4 bases at J, with 10 bases between. CDR3 protein: CASSLGQEFYGYTF. CDR3 DNA: TGTGCCAGCAGTTTAGGGCAGGAGTTCTATGGCTACACCTTC.

This clonotype was picked up a small number of times. The CDR3 loop reads CASSLTLAGGTGETDTQYF. DNA of the CDR3: TGTGCCAGCAGTTTAACACTAGCGGGGGGAACCGGGGAAACAGATACGCAGTATTTT. The rearrangement joins TRBV27 to TRBJ2-3, with 12 bases matching TRBD2. This CDR3 is built from 19 residues. V dropped 2 bases and J dropped 3; count of bases not matched to a gene: 12. Per germline, CDR1 MNHEY and CDR2 SMNVEV (reference sequence).

The rearrangement uses TRBV2 and TRBJ1-5; unclear D gene. CDR3 length: 14 residues. The V gene's germline CDR1 is SNHLY and CDR2 FYNNEI. Trimming left V 6 bases short and J 3 bases short, with 12 bases between. The CDR3 bases are TGTGCCAGCAGGACGGACGGAGACAATCAGCCCCAGCATTTT. It encodes CASRTDGDNQPQHF.

The chain uses TRBV5-6 and TRBJ2-3, with D perhaps TRBD1 (6 bases). CDR1 SGHDT and CDR2 YYEEEE come from the germline V gene. The CDR3 spans 14 residues. Trimming stripped 3 bases from V and 0 bases from J, with 8 bases between. CDR3 in amino acids: CASSYGQSTDTQYF. The CDR3 DNA reads as TGTGCCAGCAGCTACGGACAGAGCACAGATACGCAGTATTTT.

This clonotype has ten or more counts. The chain carries TRBV6-5 and TRBJ2-1; TRBD2 matches 8 bases. The CDR3 has 14 residues. J lost 8 bases, V lost 6 bases, and 9 bases had no gene match. The germline V gene encodes CDR1 MNHEY and CDR2 SVGAGI. The CDR3 DNA is TGTGCCAGCAGGGGACTAGGTGGAGTCGATGAGCAGTTCTTC. It yields the protein CASRGLGGVDEQFF.

The chain combines TRBV3-1 with TRBJ1-2, with TRBD1 matching over 8 bases. The CDR3 is 14 residues long. J gave up 6 bases and V 2 bases, and 5 bases lay outside the gene matches. The germline gives CDR1 LGHDT, CDR2 YNNKEL (reference sequence). The CDR3 here is CASSQQGASDGYTF. The CDR3 coding sequence is TGTGCCAGCAGCCAACAGGGGGCGAGCGATGGCTACACCTTC.

Ten or more counts support this clonotype. At one end the junction does not follow the germline gene, possibly because of a read error. This chain uses TRBV7-7 with TRBJ2-3; D assignment may be TRBD1 or TRBD2 (5 bases each). This CDR3 is built from 15 residues. Germline assignment: CDR1 SSHAT and CDR2 FNYEAQ (reference sequence). The CDR3 spells CASSLGTQSTDTQYF. The CDR3 DNA is TGTGCTAGCAGCCTGGGGACCCAAAGCACAGATACGCAGTATTTT.

This clonotype showed up many times. The chain carries TRBV20-1 and TRBJ1-1; TRBD1 might be the D (6 bases). Trimming stripped 6 bases from V and 5 bases from J, with 22 bases between. The germline gives CDR1 DFQATT, CDR2 SNEGSKA (reference sequence). There are 15 residues in the CDR3. CDR3 amino acids: CSADSPRGAGTEAFF. CDR3 bases: TGCAGTGCGGACAGCCCGAGAGGCGCGGGGACTGAAGCTTTCTTT.

At least ten counts were recorded for this clonotype. The chain employs TRBV20-1 and TRBJ2-4; 7 bases are shared with TRBD1. V lost 3 bases to trimming and J lost 7 bases; unmatched junction nucleotides: 15. Germline loops: CDR1 DFQATT, CDR2 SNEGSKA (reference sequence). This CDR3 is built from 16 residues. The CDR3 nucleotides read TGCAGTGCTAGCCGACAGGGAAAAGGGGTCGGGAACATTCAGTACTTC. This translates into CSASRQGKGVGNIQYF.

There are a few counts of this clonotype. The CDR3 nucleotides read TGCGCCAGCAGCCAGACGACAGGGGGTCAGCCCCAGCATTTT. Its protein is CASSQTTGGQPQHF. The rearrangement joins TRBV4-3 to TRBJ1-5; the match to TRBD1 covers 9 bases. Unmatched junction bases numbered 3, after V lost 3 bases and J lost 6 bases. This CDR3 is built from 14 residues. Per the germline V gene, CDR1 is LGHNA and CDR2 is YSLEER.

The CDR3 sequence is CASSSRLADTYNEQFF. The CDR3 DNA reads TGTGCCAGCAGTTCCCGACTAGCCGACACCTACAATGAGCAGTTCTTC. The genes are TRBV6-6 and TRBJ2-1, with TRBD2 matching 7 bases. Germline V CDR1 and CDR2: MNHNY, SVGAGI (reference sequence). There are 16 residues in the CDR3. With 4 bases clipped from V and 2 bases from J, the junction kept 8 bases outside the gene matches.

Turning to this clonotype: A clone one base away is much larger, so this may be a read error. The CDR3 DNA reads TGTGTCAGCAGCTTAGCTAGCGGGAGGTCCATAGAGACCCAGTACTTC. Translated, it gives CVSSLASGRSIETQYF. The chain uses TRBV7-2 and TRBJ2-5, with 11 nucleotides matching TRBD2. CDR1 and CDR2 (germline): SGHTA, FQGNSA. This CDR3 contains 16 residues.

A few counts support this clonotype. The chain joins TRBV20-1 to TRBJ1-3; TRBD1 matches 7 bases. Germline assignment: CDR1 DFQATT and CDR2 SNEGSKA (reference sequence). V shed 5 bases and J 0 bases; nucleotides not matched to a gene: 7. CDR3 size: 15 residues. The CDR3 DNA follows: TGCAGTGCTCGAACAGGGGAACTCTCTGGAAACACCATATATTTT. Its protein product is CSARTGELSGNTIYF.

This clonotype was counted between two and nine times. J is TRBJ2-3 and V is TRBV5-1; the D gene is possibly TRBD2 (5 bases). The CDR3 is 15 amino acids. Germline V CDR1 and CDR2: SGHRS, YFSETQ. Between the trimmed V and J ends, which lost 0 bases and 5 bases, there was a span of 13 bases. The CDR3 here is CASSLAGSAGDTQYF. The CDR3 region has the DNA TGCGCCAGCAGCTTGGCTGGTAGCGCCGGAGATACGCAGTATTTT. Filled out from reference TRBV5-1 and TRBJ2-3, the complete variable domain reads KAGVTQTPRYLIKTRGQQVTLSCSPISGHRSVSWYQQTPGQGLQFLFEYFSETQRNKGNFPGRFSGRQFSNSRSEMNVSTLELGDSALYLCASSLAGSAGDTQYFGPGTRLTVL.

Note on this clonotype: An end of the junction does not agree with germline; a read error may underlie this. The chain's CDR3 is CASSQAGLGTGGFHF. In DNA, the CDR3 is TGCGCCAGCAGCCAAGCCGGCCTAGGGACAGGGGGCTTCCACTTC. This chain joins TRBV4-1 and TRBJ2-7; 12 bases are a match to TRBD1. Germline values: CDR1 MGHRA, CDR2 YSYEKL. This CDR3 region has 15 residues.

This chain links TRBV20-1 with TRBJ2-1; D is undetermined. The V end lost 6 bases, the J end lost 4 bases, and 10 bases lay between the germline ends. The germline gives CDR1 DFQATT, CDR2 SNEGSKA (reference sequence). This CDR3 has 12 residues. For the CDR3, the DNA is TGCAGTGCCCGGACCTTTTACAATGAGCAGTTCTTC. Its translation is CSARTFYNEQFF.

This clonotype showed up just a few times. The J gene is TRBJ2-2, the V gene TRBV24-1, with 8 positions matching TRBD1. With 7 bases clipped from V and 7 bases from J, the junction kept 22 bases outside the gene matches. The length of the CDR3 is 19 residues. Germline loops: CDR1 KGHDR, CDR2 SFDVKD. CDR3 residues: CATSSRTGTGSGQVGELFF. The CDR3 bases are TGTGCCACCAGCTCCCGGACAGGGACAGGAAGCGGGCAGGTCGGGGAGCTGTTTTTT.

There are a few counts of this clonotype. The chain uses TRBV7-9 and TRBJ1-2; no reliable D call. The CDR3 covers 13 residues. The germline V gene encodes CDR1 SEHNR and CDR2 FQNEAQ (reference sequence). The V end was cut by 1 base, the J end by 2 bases, with 5 bases between. The CDR3 DNA is TGTGCCAGCAGCTTAGTCAAGAACTATGGCTACACCTTC. It encodes CASSLVKNYGYTF.

This clonotype was recorded only once. One junction end does not reproduce the germline sequence, and a read error may be involved. This sequence joins TRBV9 and TRBJ1-1; D call uncertain. Germline V lookup: CDR1 SGDLS, CDR2 YYNGEE. This CDR3 has 12 amino acids. CDR3 bases: TGTGCCAGCAGCGTAGTCTCTTCGGAAGCTTCCTTT. Protein: CASSVVSSEASF. Supplemented by reference TRBV9 and TRBJ1-1, the full variable domain reads DSGVTQTPKHLITATGQRVTLRCSPRSGDLSVYWYQQSLDQGLQFLIQYYNGEERAKGNILERFSAQQFPDLHSELNLSSLELGDSALYFCASSVVSSEASFGQGTRLTVV.

This clonotype has only a few counts. The chain uses TRBV27 and TRBJ2-1; D possibly corresponds to TRBD1 (5 bases). V dropped 5 bases and J dropped 7 bases, with 21 bases sitting between them. The length of the CDR3 is 16 residues. Germline CDR1 is MNHEY and CDR2 is SMNVEV (reference sequence). The CDR3 here is CASSDKGRAVGNEQFF. CDR3 DNA: TGTGCCAGCAGTGATAAGGGCAGGGCGGTAGGGAATGAGCAGTTCTTC.

The chain has TRBV20-1 and TRBJ2-1, with D possibly matching TRBD2 (5 bases). This CDR3 comprises 15 residues. Germline V gene lookup returns CDR1 DFQATT and CDR2 SNEGSKA (reference sequence). Trimming took off 1 base at V and 0 bases at J, with 10 bases between the two ends. CDR3 residues: CSARALANSYNEQFF. The DNA for the CDR3 is TGCAGTGCTAGAGCCTTAGCGAACTCCTACAATGAGCAGTTCTTC.

In DNA, the CDR3 is TGTGCCACCAGTGATGACCCAGGAATGTCGGCAGATACGCAGTATTTT. Its protein product is CATSDDPGMSADTQYF. V usage is TRBV24-1 and J usage is TRBJ2-3; D gene ambiguous. This CDR3 spans 16 amino acids. CDR1 is KGHDR, CDR2 SFDVKD, per germline. Trimming took off 3 bases at V and 4 bases at J, with 16 bases between the two ends.

V and J are TRBV6-2 or TRBV6-3 and TRBJ2-3; D is unclear. The germline V and J ends were trimmed by 1 base and 0 bases, with 5 bases remaining between them. Germline V CDR1 and CDR2: MNHEY, SVGEGT. The CDR3 spans 14 residues. CDR3 DNA: TGTGCCAGCAGTTACTTCACTAGCACAGATACGCAGTATTTT. This codes for CASSYFTSTDTQYF.

This clonotype was seen a few times. The chain has TRBV7-2 and TRBJ1-4, with D perhaps matching TRBD1 (5 bases). The V and J ends lost 3 bases and 12 bases respectively, with 17 bases between them. Looked up from germline, CDR1 is SGHTA and CDR2 is FQGNSA. The CDR3 totals 14 residues. CDR3 residues: CASSFRAGGSELFF. In nucleotides, the CDR3 is TGTGCCAGCAGCTTTCGAGCGGGGGGATCCGAACTGTTTTTT.